This section outlines one TCR beta chain sequence together with its context. A multiplex PCR was run with 60 Vbeta primers and 13 Jbeta primers. Profiling relied on immunoSEQ multiplex PCR, and the TCRdb table lists in-frame clones only, not all of them. This repertoire shows approximately 110,000 clones, 60% to 75% found once; its top ten account for 4% to 5%. The source of the sample is a study of cytomegalovirus exposure and HLA in healthy donors. The J segment lost 1 base and the V segment lost 4 bases, leaving 4 bases of the junction unmatched. Germline CDR1 and CDR2: SGHDT and YYEEEE. CDR3 length: 15 residues.

This sequence originates from a woman in her fifties or sixties in good health and CMV-seropositive. The chain uses TRBV5-6 and TRBJ2-4, with 8 bases that match TRBD1. Sequenced material: PBMCs. CDR3 residues: CASSRQGSAKNIQYF. CDR3 nucleotides: TGTGCCAGCAGCCGACAGGGGTCGGCCAAAAACATTCAGTACTTC.